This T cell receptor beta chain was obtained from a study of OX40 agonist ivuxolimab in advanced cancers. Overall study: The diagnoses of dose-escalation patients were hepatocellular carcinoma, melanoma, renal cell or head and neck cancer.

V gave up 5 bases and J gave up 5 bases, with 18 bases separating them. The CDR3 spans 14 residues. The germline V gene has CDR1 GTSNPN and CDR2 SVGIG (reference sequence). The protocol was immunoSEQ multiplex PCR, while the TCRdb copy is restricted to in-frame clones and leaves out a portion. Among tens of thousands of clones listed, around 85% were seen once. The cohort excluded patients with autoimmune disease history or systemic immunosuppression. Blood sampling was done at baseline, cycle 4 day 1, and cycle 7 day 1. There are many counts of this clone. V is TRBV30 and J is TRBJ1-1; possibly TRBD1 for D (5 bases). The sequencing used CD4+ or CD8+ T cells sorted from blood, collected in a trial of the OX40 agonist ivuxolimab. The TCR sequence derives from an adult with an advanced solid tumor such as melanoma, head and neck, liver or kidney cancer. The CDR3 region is CAWGRRPEGTEAFF. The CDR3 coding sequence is TGTGCCTGGGGTCGAAGGCCCGAGGGGACTGAAGCTTTCTTT.